These 19 T cell receptor beta chains share one sample of origin, sequenced in a study of shared clonotypes between healthy human individuals. Here immunoSEQ multiplex PCR was the method, and the copy in TCRdb shows in-frame clones only, minus some. The table records about 1.4 million clones, approximately 96% of them present only once. Sequenced: naive CD4+ T cells sorted from blood. The subset is: CD45RA+ positively selected. Receptors originate from a man aged 25-40 years in good health.

V is TRBV10-2 and J is TRBJ2-2, with D unresolved. Germline CDR1 WSHSY, CDR2 SAAADI. The V gene lost 6 bases and the J gene lost 2 bases, with 10 bases spanning the gap. CDR3 length: 14 amino acids. In nucleotides, the CDR3 is TGCGCCAGCAGCGCCAGACCAAACACCGGGGAGCTGTTTTTT. Translated, it gives CASSARPNTGELFF.

The chain couples TRBV18 to TRBJ2-7; 7 nucleotides align to TRBD1. With 4 bases clipped from V and 3 bases from J, the junction kept 6 bases outside the gene matches. The CDR3 totals 14 residues. Germline V gene lookup returns CDR1 KGHSH and CDR2 LQKENI. The CDR3 is CASSRDSRIYEQYF. In nucleotides, the CDR3 is TGTGCCAGCTCACGGGACAGCCGTATCTACGAGCAGTACTTC.

V and J are TRBV4-1 and TRBJ2-2; 11 positions agree with TRBD2. CDR3 length equals 19 residues. The germline gives CDR1 MGHRA, CDR2 YSYEKL. Trimming at V came to 2 bases and at J to 0 bases, leaving 8 bases not matched to a gene. CDR3 DNA sequence: TGCGCCAGCAGCCAATCCCGGGCTAGCGGGGGGCCGAACACCGGGGAGCTGTTTTTT. It yields the protein CASSQSRASGGPNTGELFF.

V usage is TRBV2 and J usage is TRBJ2-1; D gene ambiguous. CDR1 and CDR2 (germline): SNHLY, FYNNEI. Trimming took 9 bases from V and 5 from J, leaving 14 bases between them. This CDR3 is built from 13 residues. CDR3 DNA sequence: TGTGCCAGGGCTAGTAGGGCCAACAATGAGCAGTTCTTC. It specifies CARASRANNEQFF. Complete variable domain (other parts from reference TRBV2 and TRBJ2-1): EPEVTQTPSHQVTQMGQEVILRCVPISNHLYFYWYRQILGQKVEFLVSFYNNEISEKSEIFDDQFSVERPDGSNFTLKIRSTKLEDSAMYFCARASRANNEQFFGPGTRLTVL.

The chain joins TRBV5-1 to TRBJ2-7, with a tentative D call TRBD1 (6 bases). Germline CDR1 SGHRS, CDR2 YFSETQ. Deletions cut 4 bases from V and 3 bases from J, with 14 bases between. This CDR3 has 14 amino acids. The CDR3 DNA sequence: TGCGCCAGCAGCCCGAGCGGACAGAGCTACGAGCAGTACTTC. Translation: CASSPSGQSYEQYF.

This chain joins TRBV6-1 and TRBJ2-5; D uncertain. Trimming pared 5 bases from V and 4 bases from J, leaving 8 bases between. The CDR3 runs 12 residues. Germline V gene sequence: CDR1 MNHNS, CDR2 SASEGT. DNA for the CDR3: TGTGCCAGCAGTTGGCCTCCAGAGACCCAGTACTTC. Amino acids: CASSWPPETQYF.

This CDR3 is CASSFVAGVYNEQFF. For the CDR3, the DNA is TGTGCCAGCAGTTTTGTAGCGGGAGTCTACAATGAGCAGTTCTTC. The J gene is TRBJ2-1, the V gene TRBV28, with TRBD2 matching 9 bases. The CDR3 length is 15 residues. CDR1 and CDR2 (germline): MDHEN, SYDVKM. Trimming cost V 3 bases and J 3 bases; bases outside gene matches: 3.

The chain joins TRBV18 to TRBJ1-2; no reliable D call. With 2 bases removed from V and 2 bases from J, the gap between germline ends came to 9 bases. CDR1 KGHSH and CDR2 LQKENI come from the germline V gene. The CDR3 has 14 residues. CDR3 in amino acids: CASSPKAGNYGYTF. CDR3 nucleotides: TGTGCCAGCTCACCAAAGGCCGGGAACTATGGCTACACCTTC.

J is TRBJ2-3 and V is TRBV5-1; 8 bases line up with TRBD2. Germline CDR1 reads SGHRS; CDR2 reads YFSETQ. The CDR3 extends over 16 amino acids. Trimming cost V 0 bases and J 3 bases; bases outside gene matches: 6. CDR3 DNA: TGCGCCAGCAGCTTGGGTAAGCGGGAGTGGACAGATACGCAGTATTTT. Its protein is CASSLGKREWTDTQYF.

This clone was seen only once. The rearrangement links TRBV19 to TRBJ1-3; 8 nucleotides line up with TRBD1. The germline V gene encodes CDR1 LNHDA and CDR2 SQIVND (reference sequence). The CDR3 is made up of 14 amino acids. Unmatched junction bases numbered 3, after V lost 3 bases and J lost 5 bases. CDR3 loop: CASSIRGPRNTIYF. In DNA, the CDR3 is TGTGCCAGTAGTATCAGGGGGCCAAGAAACACCATATATTTT.

CDR3 coding DNA: TGTGCCAGCAGTTTGCCCAGGGGGCGGGCAACTAATGAAAAACTGTTTTTT. It is translated as CASSLPRGRATNEKLFF. This chain joins TRBV7-9 and TRBJ1-4; TRBD1 matches at 8 bases. Germline V gene lookup returns CDR1 SEHNR and CDR2 FQNEAQ (reference sequence). The CDR3 sequence is 17 residues long. The V gene end was trimmed by 6 bases and the J gene end by 0 bases; junction bases not matched to a gene: 9.

This chain links TRBV5-5 with TRBJ2-3, with D hard to call. Between the trimmed V and J ends, which lost 0 bases and 3 bases, there was a span of 11 bases. This CDR3 spans 15 amino acids. CDR1 and CDR2 (germline): SGHKS, YYEKEE (reference sequence). The CDR3 loop is CASSLVALGTDTQYF. In DNA, the CDR3 is TGTGCCAGCAGCTTGGTAGCCTTGGGTACAGATACGCAGTATTTT.

The CDR3 region is CASSLDRVGTEAFF. The CDR3 coding sequence is TGTGCCAGCAGCTTAGACAGGGTGGGCACTGAAGCTTTCTTT. This chain connects TRBV2 to TRBJ1-1; 7 bases are shared with TRBD1. The CDR3 loop spans 14 amino acids. After removal of 6 bases from V and 4 bases from J, the junction contained 8 bases not matched to a gene. Germline CDR1 and CDR2: SNHLY and FYNNEI. Filled out from reference TRBV2 and TRBJ1-1, the complete variable domain reads EPEVTQTPSHQVTQMGQEVILRCVPISNHLYFYWYRQILGQKVEFLVSFYNNEISEKSEIFDDQFSVERPDGSNFTLKIRSTKLEDSAMYFCASSLDRVGTEAFFGQGTRLTVV.

This clone was seen once. The rearrangement uses TRBV6-1 and TRBJ2-3; D uncertain. Germline loops: CDR1 MNHNS, CDR2 SASEGT. This CDR3 region has 15 residues. V lost 0 bases and J lost 2, with 9 bases in between. The CDR3 spells CASSEAGLATDTQYF. The CDR3 coding sequence is TGTGCCAGCAGTGAAGCGGGCCTTGCCACAGATACGCAGTATTTT.

This chain links TRBV15 with TRBJ1-1; D is undetermined. The CDR3 is 13 residues long. Trimming stripped 1 base from V and 3 bases from J, with 6 bases between. Per germline, CDR1 LNHNV and CDR2 YYDKDF (reference sequence). In DNA, the CDR3 is TGTGCCACCAGCAGAGCTGCCGACACTGAAGCTTTCTTT. Protein product: CATSRAADTEAFF.

This clone showed up just once. This chain joins TRBV7-9 and TRBJ2-3; the match to TRBD2 covers 13 bases. The germline V gene has CDR1 SEHNR and CDR2 FQNEAQ (reference sequence). The CDR3 contains 16 residues. Germline trimming cut 3 bases from V and 6 bases from J; bases unmatched to any gene: 6. CDR3: CASSFPTSGRLDTQYF. The CDR3 DNA is TGTGCCAGCAGCTTCCCGACTAGCGGGAGGTTGGATACGCAGTATTTT.

The gene calls are TRBV7-9 and TRBJ2-7; TRBD1 agrees at 11 bases. V shed 7 bases, J shed 2 bases, and the junction held 16 bases outside the gene matches. The V gene's germline CDR1 is SEHNR and CDR2 FQNEAQ (reference sequence). The length of the CDR3 is 18 residues. The CDR3, as DNA: TGTGCCAGCAACCCATCCGGACAGGGGGCAATAGCGGCCTACGAGCAGTACTTC. It specifies CASNPSGQGAIAAYEQYF.

V is TRBV28 and J is TRBJ2-7; D is possibly TRBD2 (6 bases). In germline, CDR1 is MDHEN, CDR2 SYDVKM. The CDR3 extends over 15 amino acids. Trimming stripped 6 bases from V and 10 bases from J, with 25 bases between. CDR3: CASSRRGSPSVSQYF. DNA for the CDR3: TGTGCCAGCAGCCGCCGGGGGTCCCCAAGCGTCTCCCAGTACTTC.

The chain couples TRBV7-9 to TRBJ2-3, with 8 bases aligning to TRBD2. CDR3 size: 15 residues. J lost 0 bases, V lost 5 bases, and 4 bases had no gene match. Germline V lookup: CDR1 SEHNR, CDR2 FQNEAQ (reference sequence). The CDR3 region is CASSITSGSTDTQYF. The CDR3 nucleotides are TGTGCCAGCAGCATTACTAGCGGTAGCACAGATACGCAGTATTTT.